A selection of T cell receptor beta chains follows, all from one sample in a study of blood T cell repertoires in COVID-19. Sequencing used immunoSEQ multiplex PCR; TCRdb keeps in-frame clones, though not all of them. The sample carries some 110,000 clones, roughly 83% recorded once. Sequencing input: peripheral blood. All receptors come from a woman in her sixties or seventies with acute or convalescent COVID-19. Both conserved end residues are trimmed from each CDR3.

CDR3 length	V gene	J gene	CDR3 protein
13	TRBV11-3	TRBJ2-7	ASSLGPPGRYEQY
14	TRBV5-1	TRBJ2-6	ASSLGGNSGANVLT
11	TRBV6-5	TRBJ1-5	ASSYSRTEGEH
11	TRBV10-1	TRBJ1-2	ASSSTGGYGYT
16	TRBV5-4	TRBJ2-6	ASSFGGTDFSGANVLT
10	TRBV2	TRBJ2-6	ANSSGANVLT
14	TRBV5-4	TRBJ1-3	ASSRGAGVSGNTIY
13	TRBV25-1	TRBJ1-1	ASSDRRGSGTEAF
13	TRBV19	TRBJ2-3	ASSPWDRGTDTQY
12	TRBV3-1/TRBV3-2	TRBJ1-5	ASSYGTTEQPQH
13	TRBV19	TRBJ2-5	ASSNTAGVEETQY
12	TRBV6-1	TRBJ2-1	ASSDLGGDNEQF
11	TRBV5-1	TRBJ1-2	ASSLAGAGAYT
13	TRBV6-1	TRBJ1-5	ASSDNRGSNQPQH
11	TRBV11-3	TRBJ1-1	ASSFRRDSEAF
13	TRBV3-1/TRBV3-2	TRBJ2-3	ASSPTLGVPDTQY
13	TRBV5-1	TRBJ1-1	ASSQVQGGYTEAF
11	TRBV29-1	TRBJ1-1	SVQQGGNTEAF
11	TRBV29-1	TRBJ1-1	SVRDVMNTEAF
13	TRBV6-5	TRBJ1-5	ASRQTGSSNQPQH
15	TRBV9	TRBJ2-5	ASSVGPSGSVQETQY
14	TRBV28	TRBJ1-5	ASTPRGQGAGKPQH